The 24 T cell receptor beta chains in this list originate from one sample, sequenced in a study of cytomegalovirus exposure and HLA in healthy donors (dated by TCRdb to 2016 to 2017). Libraries were prepared through the immunoSEQ multiplex PCR assay. For the multiplex PCR, a mixture combining 60 forward primers for TCR Vbeta segments and 13 reverse primers for TCR Jbeta segments was used. TCRdb retrieved this table from immuneACCESS and kept in-frame rearrangements only. Not all clones are present; in checked studies, unresolved V genes account for under half, and no reason is known for the remainder. The record for this sample contains tens of thousands of clones. Less than 0.65% of the sample lies in the top ten. The sequenced sample consisted of PBMCs. The source is a man in his fifties in good health and CMV-seronegative.

This sequence joins TRBV11-2 and TRBJ1-4, with TRBD1 identical over 9 bases. Germline CDR1 and CDR2: SGHAT and FQNNGV. V gave up 3 bases and J gave up 5 bases; unmatched junction bases: 4. The CDR3 is made up of 15 amino acids. CDR3 nucleotide sequence: TGTGCCAGCAGCTTCAACAGGGGGCAAAATGAAAAACTGTTTTTT. Translation gives CASSFNRGQNEKLFF.

CDR3 in DNA: TGTGCCAGCAGCTTAGTGGGCGGGTCCGCCGGGGAGCTGTTTTTT. It yields the protein CASSLVGGSAGELFF. This sequence joins TRBV7-6 and TRBJ2-2; the D gene is possibly TRBD2 (5 bases). CDR3 length: 15 residues. V shed 1 base and J shed 6 bases, with 12 bases lying between them. Per the germline V gene, CDR1 is SGHVS and CDR2 is FNYEAQ.

The chain has TRBV11-3 and TRBJ2-3, with D possibly being TRBD2 (7 bases). Germline CDR1 and CDR2: SGHNT and YENEEA. The CDR3 runs 14 residues. Trimming removed 7 bases at V and 5 bases at J, with 16 bases between. CDR3 sequence reads: CASKEGGPKDTQYF. The DNA of the CDR3 is TGTGCCAGCAAGGAGGGGGGGCCTAAAGATACGCAGTATTTT.

This chain connects TRBV19 to TRBJ2-3, with D unresolved. The germline V and J ends were trimmed by 4 bases and 2 bases, with 10 bases remaining between them. There are 14 residues in the CDR3. Per the germline V gene, CDR1 is LNHDA and CDR2 is SQIVND (reference sequence). This CDR3 is CASSTRLYTDTQYF. CDR3 bases: TGTGCCAGTAGTACCCGACTTTACACAGATACGCAGTATTTT.

The gene calls are TRBV27 and TRBJ2-5; D ambiguous. Trimming cost V 7 bases and J 2 bases, with 5 bases left between them. The CDR3 extends over 11 amino acids. From germline, CDR1 is MNHEY and CDR2 SMNVEV (reference sequence). In DNA form, the CDR3 reads TGTGCCAGCACCCATCAAGAGACCCAGTACTTC. Its translation is CASTHQETQYF.

CDR3 DNA sequence: TGCGCCAGCAGCCGCCCGGGGGACTATGGCTACACCTTC. Translated: CASSRPGDYGYTF. This chain joins TRBV10-2 and TRBJ1-2; possibly TRBD1 for D (5 bases). CDR3 length equals 13 residues. Trimming left V 6 bases short and J 3 bases short, with 11 bases between. CDR1 and CDR2 from the germline V gene are WSHSY and SAAADI.

The genes are TRBV25-1 and TRBJ2-3; TRBD1 might be the D (6 bases). This CDR3 comprises 15 residues. Trimming took 2 bases from V and 3 from J, leaving 12 bases between them. In germline, CDR1 is MGHDK, CDR2 SYGVNS. The CDR3, as DNA: TGTGCCAGCAGTGAAGGGGGCCGAAGGACAGATACGCAGTATTTT. Its translation: CASSEGGRRTDTQYF.

V gene TRBV11-3 combines with J gene TRBJ2-7; 7 bases line up with TRBD1. The CDR3 consists of 15 residues. Germline loops: CDR1 SGHNT, CDR2 YENEEA. Germline trimming cut 2 bases from V and 3 bases from J; bases unmatched to any gene: 7. The CDR3 loop reads CASSLYGTANYEQYF. The CDR3 bases are TGTGCCAGCAGCTTATACGGGACAGCGAACTACGAGCAGTACTTC.

Concerning this clone itself: Other DNA sequences in this specimen translate into the identical CDR3. The chain carries TRBV7-2 and TRBJ1-1, with a possible D match to TRBD1 (5 bases). The CDR3 has 14 amino acids. Per germline, CDR1 SGHTA and CDR2 FQGNSA. V was cut by 1 base and J by 2 bases, with 8 bases left in between. The CDR3 DNA reads as TGTGCCAGCAGCTTAGGGACACTAAACACTGAAGCTTTCTTT. It yields the protein CASSLGTLNTEAFF.

V is TRBV27 and J is TRBJ1-5; D remains ambiguous. Trimming removed 4 bases from V and 1 base from J, with 5 bases in between. Germline loops: CDR1 MNHEY, CDR2 SMNVEV (reference sequence). CDR3 size: 13 residues. DNA of the CDR3: TGTGCCAGCAGTTCCCTGAGCAATCAGCCCCAGCATTTT. The encoded protein is CASSSLSNQPQHF.

The J gene is TRBJ2-6, the V gene TRBV6-4, with unresolved D. The germline V gene encodes CDR1 MRHNA and CDR2 SNTAGT. The CDR3 length is 13 residues. The ends were cut back, 6 bases at V and 0 bases at J, with 3 bases in the middle. The CDR3 spells CASSVSGANVLTF. The CDR3 DNA reads as TGTGCCAGCAGCGTCTCTGGGGCCAACGTCCTGACTTTC.

The chain combines TRBV10-3 with TRBJ1-1, with D tentatively TRBD1 (6 bases). The CDR3 spans 13 residues. Germline assignment: CDR1 ENHRY and CDR2 SYGVKD. V was clipped by 7 bases and J by 4 bases, with 13 bases between them. CDR3 nucleotides: TGTGCCATCACCCAACAGGGCGGCACTGAAGCTTTCTTT. Its translation is CAITQQGGTEAFF.

The rearrangement joins TRBV18 to TRBJ1-1, with D perhaps TRBD1 (5 bases). Trimming cost V 2 bases and J 0 bases, with 7 bases left between them. CDR3 length: 14 residues. Germline V gene sequence: CDR1 KGHSH, CDR2 LQKENI. The CDR3 DNA sequence: TGTGCCAGCTCACCAACGGGGGTGAACACTGAAGCTTTCTTT. Its translation: CASSPTGVNTEAFF.

V and J are TRBV11-2 and TRBJ1-2, with D perhaps matching TRBD1 (5 bases). The CDR3 is 12 amino acids. In germline, CDR1 is SGHAT, CDR2 FQNNGV. Trimming took 4 bases from V and 5 from J, leaving 8 bases between them. CDR3 nucleotide sequence: TGTGCCAGCAGCTACGACAGTTATGGCTACACCTTC. It is translated as CASSYDSYGYTF.

The chain combines TRBV15 with TRBJ1-5; TRBD1 matches at 10 bases. Germline-derived CDR1 and CDR2 are LNHNV and YYDKDF (reference sequence). Unmatched junction bases numbered 5, after V lost 5 bases and J lost 4 bases. The CDR3 consists of 15 residues. CDR3: CATSDRDRGNQPQHF. CDR3 DNA sequence: TGTGCCACCAGCGACCGGGACAGGGGTAATCAGCCCCAGCATTTT.

V and J are TRBV28 and TRBJ1-2, with 10 nucleotides matching TRBD1. The CDR3 runs to 15 residues. V lost 5 bases to trimming and J lost 6 bases; unmatched junction nucleotides: 9. Germline values: CDR1 MDHEN, CDR2 SYDVKM. Written as DNA, the CDR3 is TGTGCCAGCAGTAAGAAATATGACAGGGGGCATGGCTACACCTTC. It codes for CASSKKYDRGHGYTF.

The chain is built from TRBV7-9 and TRBJ1-1; 9 bases fit TRBD1. CDR1 SEHNR and CDR2 FQNEAQ come from the germline V gene (reference sequence). This CDR3 contains 17 residues. Trimming removed 1 base from V and 6 bases from J; junction bases left unmatched: 12. The CDR3 spells CASSLVPGQGLGAEAFF. The DNA for the CDR3 is TGTGCCAGCAGCTTAGTCCCGGGACAGGGCCTTGGGGCTGAAGCTTTCTTT.

V gene TRBV4-2 combines with J gene TRBJ1-2; unclear D gene. The CDR3 spans 15 residues. The germline CDR1 and CDR2 sequences are LGHNA and YNFKEQ. Trimming took off 1 base at V and 5 bases at J, with 14 bases between the two ends. CDR3 bases: TGTGCCAGCAGCCAAGCTGGGGTGGGAGAGTATGGCTACACCTTC. It codes for CASSQAGVGEYGYTF.

The chain joins TRBV7-9 to TRBJ2-4; TRBD2 might be the D (5 bases). The CDR3 contains 11 residues. Per the germline V gene, CDR1 is SEHNR and CDR2 is FQNEAQ (reference sequence). Trimming shortened V by 1 base and J by 10 bases, and 5 bases separated the two germline ends. The CDR3 loop is CASSLGGIQYF. CDR3 in DNA: TGTGCCAGCAGCTTAGGAGGGATTCAGTACTTC. Variable domain in full (rest from reference TRBV7-9 and TRBJ2-4): DTGVSQNPRHKITKRGQNVTFRCDPISEHNRLYWYRQTLGQGPEFLTYFQNEAQLEKSRLLSDRFSAERPKGSFSTLEIQRTEQGDSAMYLCASSLGGIQYFGAGTRLSVL.

The genes are TRBV7-2 and TRBJ2-7; TRBD2 matches 10 bases. CDR1 is SGHTA and CDR2 is FQGNSA in the germline V gene. This CDR3 is 15 amino acids long. The junction had 6 bases not matched to a gene; V was cut back by 3 bases and J by 4 bases. CDR3 coding DNA: TGTGCCAGCAGCTTTACAACTAGCGGGGTGTACGAGCAGTACTTC. This sequence encodes CASSFTTSGVYEQYF.

This chain links TRBV27 with TRBJ2-6; the D is unclear. Trimming cost V 3 bases and J 0 bases, with 6 bases left between them. Germline assignment: CDR1 MNHEY and CDR2 SMNVEV (reference sequence). This CDR3 region has 15 residues. The CDR3 DNA follows: TGTGCCAGCAGTTTTATCTCCTCTGGGGCCAACGTCCTGACTTTC. This gives the protein CASSFISSGANVLTF.

The CDR3 region has the DNA TGTGCCAGCAGCGAAAGCGGGGGGTTCGGCTACGAGCAGTACTTC. This codes for CASSESGGFGYEQYF. The genes are TRBV7-2 and TRBJ2-7; 9 bases line up with TRBD2. This CDR3 is built from 15 residues. V shed 5 bases and J 3 bases; nucleotides not matched to a gene: 8. CDR1 SGHTA and CDR2 FQGNSA come from the germline V gene.

This rearrangement joins TRBV6-1 to TRBJ1-2; 9 positions agree with TRBD1. Germline lookup yields CDR1 MNHNS and CDR2 SASEGT. V shed 7 bases, J shed 5 bases, and the junction held 11 bases outside the gene matches. The CDR3 is made up of 15 amino acids. The CDR3 is CASIPGQGPLYGYTF. In nucleotides, the CDR3 is TGTGCCAGCATCCCGGGACAGGGTCCCTTGTATGGCTACACCTTC.

The rearrangement joins TRBV2 to TRBJ1-1; TRBD1 matches at 9 bases. J lost 2 bases, V lost 6 bases, and 4 bases had no gene match. Germline V gives CDR1 SNHLY, CDR2 FYNNEI. This CDR3 has 14 residues. Here the CDR3 DNA reads TGTGCCAGCAGGGCGACAGGGGGAAACACTGAAGCTTTCTTT. It is translated as CASRATGGNTEAFF. The variable domain in full, completed from reference TRBV2 and TRBJ1-1, reads EPEVTQTPSHQVTQMGQEVILRCVPISNHLYFYWYRQILGQKVEFLVSFYNNEISEKSEIFDDQFSVERPDGSNFTLKIRSTKLEDSAMYFCASRATGGNTEAFFGQGTRLTVV.